This T cell receptor (beta chain) was profiled in a study of shared clonotypes between healthy human individuals. Every contributor of samples was a Caucasian grown-up residing in Nashville, Tennessee. Original analysis: In the immunoSEQ data, sequences were junction-only and lacked quality scores, so filtering differed. Only in-frame clones appear in the TCRdb table, and some are missing; sequencing was by immunoSEQ multiplex PCR. That table supplies the V and J calls and clone size; D and trimming were determined from the DNA. The sample shows under 2,500,000 clones, around 95% of them seen only once. Trimming took 0 bases from V and 3 from J; bases not matched to a gene: 8. Germline V CDR1 and CDR2: LNHDA, SQIVND (reference sequence). The CDR3 is made up of 18 amino acids.

The chain has TRBV19 and TRBJ2-1; 10 bases fit TRBD2. The material sequenced was naive CD4+ T cells sorted from blood. Subset specified: CD45RA+ positively selected. This sequence was found in a man younger than 35 in good health. CDR3 sequence (DNA): TGTGCCAGTAGTATAGATGGTCTAGCGGGAGCCTTCTACAATGAGCAGTTCTTC. Translation gives CASSIDGLAGAFYNEQFF.